A single sample gave rise to the 6 T cell receptor beta chains below, sequenced in a study of post-analysis software for immune sequencing data. Study conclusions and caveats: Patients used about five TRBV segments, including TRBV5-6, TRBV5-1 and TRBV20-1, more often than controls.

These receptors lack a known antigen. Incorporated into the TCR beta cDNA libraries were unique molecular identifiers, which served to reduce PCR and sequencing biases. In TCRdb, the PCR reads were re-called with MiXCR into one record per CDR3 protein. Of roughly 650,000 distinct CDR3 sequences in the sample, approximately 59% are singletons; the top ten hold 10% to 12%. The source material was blood. The receptors originated from a girl aged 2-10 years with multiple sclerosis.

V gene TRBV11-2 combines with J gene TRBJ2-7, with D unclear. Trimming took 5 bases from V and 6 from J, leaving 17 bases between them. Germline V gives CDR1 SGHAT, CDR2 FQNNGV. This CDR3 comprises 14 residues. The CDR3 region is CASSLSGGTGEQYF. In DNA form, the CDR3 reads TGTGCCAGCAGCCTGTCTGGCGGAACGGGCGAGCAGTACTTC.

The CDR3 sequence is CASSTSGAAYGYTF. CDR3 DNA sequence: TGTGCCAGCAGCACGTCCGGGGCCGCCTATGGCTACACCTTC. The chain is built from TRBV7-2 and TRBJ1-2; D perhaps matches TRBD1 (5 bases). The length of the CDR3 is 14 residues. Per the germline V gene, CDR1 is SGHTA and CDR2 is FQGNSA. Between the trimmed V and J ends, which lost 5 bases and 4 bases, there was a span of 14 bases.

The sample holds one count of this clonotype. This rearrangement joins TRBV5-1 to TRBJ2-3; 8 bases align to TRBD2. This CDR3 is 16 amino acids long. Germline CDR1 is SGHRS and CDR2 is YFSETQ. The J segment lost 6 bases and the V segment lost 4 bases, leaving 13 bases of the junction unmatched. DNA for the CDR3: TGCGCCAGCAGCCTGAGGGGTATAAGCGGGAGTGATACGCAGTATTTT. The encoded protein is CASSLRGISGSDTQYF.

This clonotype has just a few counts. The V and J genes are TRBV6-2 or TRBV6-3 and TRBJ2-5, with 7 bases that match TRBD2. The CDR3 is made up of 14 amino acids. With 2 bases clipped from V and 6 bases from J, the junction kept 6 bases outside the gene matches. Germline V lookup: CDR1 MNHEY, CDR2 SVGEGT. The CDR3 bases are TGTGCCAGCAGTTACGATGGCGGGAGACAGACCCAGTACTTC. Its translation is CASSYDGGRQTQYF.

This clonotype has more than one count but fewer than ten. The chain links TRBV5-1 to TRBJ2-5; D may match TRBD1 or TRBD2 (6 bases each). The V and J ends lost 2 bases and 5 bases respectively, with 19 bases between them. CDR3 length equals 16 residues. Germline V gene lookup returns CDR1 SGHRS and CDR2 YFSETQ. The CDR3 nucleotides are TGCGCCAGCAGCTTTTCGGGGGCTAACAGGGAGGAGACCCAGTACTTC. This encodes CASSFSGANREETQYF.

The gene calls are TRBV5-6 and TRBJ2-5; possibly TRBD1 or TRBD2 for D (5 bases each). Between the trimmed V and J ends, which lost 1 base and 5 bases, there was a span of 12 bases. The CDR3 length is 14 residues. Per germline, CDR1 SGHDT and CDR2 YYEEEE. The CDR3 nucleotides read TGTGCCAGCAGCTTGCAGGGAGCAACGGAGACCCAGTACTTC. This encodes CASSLQGATETQYF.